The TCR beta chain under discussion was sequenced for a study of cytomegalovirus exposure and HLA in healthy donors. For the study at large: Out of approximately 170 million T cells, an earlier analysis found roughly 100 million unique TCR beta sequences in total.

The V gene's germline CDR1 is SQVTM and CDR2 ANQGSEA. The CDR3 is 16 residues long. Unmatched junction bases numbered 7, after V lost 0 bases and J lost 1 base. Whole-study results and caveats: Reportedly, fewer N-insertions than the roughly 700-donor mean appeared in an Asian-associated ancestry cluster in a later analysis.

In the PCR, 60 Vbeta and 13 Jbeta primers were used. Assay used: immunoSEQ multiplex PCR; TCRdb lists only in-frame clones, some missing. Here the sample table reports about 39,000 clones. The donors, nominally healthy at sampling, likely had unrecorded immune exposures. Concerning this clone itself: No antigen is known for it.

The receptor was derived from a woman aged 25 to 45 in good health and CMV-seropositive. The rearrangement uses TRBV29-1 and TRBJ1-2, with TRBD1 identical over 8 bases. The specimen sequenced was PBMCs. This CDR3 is CSVEDRTGGFNYGYTF. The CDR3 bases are TGCAGCGTTGAAGATCGAACAGGGGGGTTTAACTATGGCTACACCTTC.